This record covers a single T cell receptor beta chain. Original processing notes: Reference gene primer amplification yielded estimated nucleated cell counts. Only in-frame clones appear in the TCRdb table, and some are missing; sequencing was by immunoSEQ multiplex PCR. V and J calls and clone size are given by that table; D and trimming were obtained from the DNA. The sample shows 180,000 or so clones, 80% to 90% of them seen only once. This record comes from a study of blood T cell repertoires in COVID-19. Overall study context: The origin of the acute and convalescent COVID-19 samples was the United States, Italy and Spain. Sample material is recorded as cDNA or gDNA derived from T cells, B-cell-depleted T cells, or PBMCs.

The length of the CDR3 is 15 residues. Trimming stripped 1 base from V and 4 bases from J, with 14 bases between. The V gene's germline CDR1 is LGHDT and CDR2 YNNKEL (reference sequence). The specimen was peripheral blood. The chain carries TRBV3-1 (or the pseudogene TRBV3-2) and TRBJ2-7; D might be TRBD2 (6 bases). The receptor's source is a man in his fifties or sixties with acute or convalescent COVID-19. The CDR3 DNA reads TGTGCCAGCAGCCAAGCCCCCAGGAGGGTTTACGAGCAGTACTTC. Protein product: CASSQAPRRVYEQYF.